The source of this T cell receptor (beta chain) is a study of cytomegalovirus exposure and HLA in healthy donors. Germline V gene sequence: CDR1 SEHNR, CDR2 FQNEAQ (reference sequence). The CDR3 consists of 15 residues. V shed 3 bases and J 3 bases; nucleotides not matched to a gene: 8. The PCR was carried out with 60 Vbeta primers and 13 Jbeta primers. The method was immunoSEQ multiplex PCR; TCRdb's version includes in-frame clones alone and lacks a portion of them. Here the sample table reports around 71,000 clones. The specimen was PBMCs. The chain is built from TRBV7-9 and TRBJ2-7, with 7 bases identical to TRBD1. This clonotype originated in a woman aged 25-40 years in good health and CMV-seronegative. The CDR3 DNA reads as TGTGCCAGCAGCTTTGGACAGGATGGGATCTACGAGCAGTACTTC. The encoded protein is CASSFGQDGIYEQYF.